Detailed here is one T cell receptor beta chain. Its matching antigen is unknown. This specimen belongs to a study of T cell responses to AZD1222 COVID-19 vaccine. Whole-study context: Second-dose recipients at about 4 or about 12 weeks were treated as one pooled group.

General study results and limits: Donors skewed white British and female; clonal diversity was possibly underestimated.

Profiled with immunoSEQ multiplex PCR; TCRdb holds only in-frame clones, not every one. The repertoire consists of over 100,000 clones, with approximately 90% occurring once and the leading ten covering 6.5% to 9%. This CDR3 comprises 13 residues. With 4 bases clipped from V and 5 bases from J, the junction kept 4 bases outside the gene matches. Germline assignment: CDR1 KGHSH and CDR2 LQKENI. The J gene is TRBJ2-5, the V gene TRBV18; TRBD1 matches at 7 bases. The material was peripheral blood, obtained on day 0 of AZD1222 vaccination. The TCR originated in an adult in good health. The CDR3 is CASSQTGLETQYF. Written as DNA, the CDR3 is TGTGCCAGCTCACAGACAGGGCTGGAGACCCAGTACTTC.